Listed below are T cell receptor beta chains from one sample, sequenced in a study of cytomegalovirus exposure and HLA in healthy donors. Clones were read by immunoSEQ multiplex PCR, and TCRdb kept only the in-frame ones, dropping some. The table has 150,000 or so clones, approximately 75% seen once. Sequences were obtained from PBMCs. The origin of the receptors is a man between 45 and 60 years old in good health and CMV-seropositive. Each CDR3 is given with its conserved first and last residue. Each record gives: clone size, V gene, D gene, J gene, CDR3 DNA, CDR3 protein. A D gene is named only where the DNA matches it firmly. Clone size is given for some rows only: seen once, a few or many times, or a class if the clone is expanded.

>.|TRBV7-9|.|TRBJ1-2
TGTGCCAGCAGCGTAGACGAAAATGGAGGTGGCTACACCTTC
CASSVDENGGGYTF
>few|TRBV7-9|TRBD2|TRBJ2-1
TGTGCCAGCAGCTCGAAGCGGGGGGGCTTCTACAATGAGCAGTTCTTC
CASSSKRGGFYNEQFF
>.|TRBV5-4|TRBD2|TRBJ2-2
TGTGCCAGCAGGCCCTCCGTTAGCGGGGGGGACACCGGGGAGCTGTTTTTT
CASRPSVSGGDTGELFF
>.|TRBV7-6|.|TRBJ2-7
TGTGCCAGCAGCCCCTTTTCGGAAGGCGGCGAGCAGTACTTC
CASSPFSEGGEQYF
>.|TRBV5-6|TRBD1|TRBJ1-5
TGTGCCAGCAGCCGTAACCGGGACAGGGGTCAGCCCCAGCATTTT
CASSRNRDRGQPQHF
>.|TRBV2|.|TRBJ1-4
TGTGCCAGCAGTCGAACAGGGATTATGGCTAATGAAAAACTGTTTTTT
CASSRTGIMANEKLFF
>once|TRBV6-1|.|TRBJ1-2
TGTGCCAGCAGTGAAATCGGTGGTCAGGGCTGGCTTGGCTACACCTTC
CASSEIGGQGWLGYTF
>.|TRBV18|.|TRBJ2-1
TGTGCCAGCTCCCTAACCCGGGACATTAATGAGCAGTTCTTC
CASSLTRDINEQFF
>.|TRBV27|.|TRBJ2-5
TGTGCCAGCAGTTCACTGGACAGGTGGGGAGGAGAGACCCAGTACTTC
CASSSLDRWGGETQYF
>once|TRBV28|TRBD1|TRBJ1-4
TGTGCCAGCAGTGCAGGGGGCAGGAGTGAAAAACTGTTTTTT
CASSAGGRSEKLFF
>.|TRBV27|.|TRBJ1-1
TGTGCCAGCAGTTTAGGGGGGATGAACACTGAAGCTTTCTTT
CASSLGGMNTEAFF